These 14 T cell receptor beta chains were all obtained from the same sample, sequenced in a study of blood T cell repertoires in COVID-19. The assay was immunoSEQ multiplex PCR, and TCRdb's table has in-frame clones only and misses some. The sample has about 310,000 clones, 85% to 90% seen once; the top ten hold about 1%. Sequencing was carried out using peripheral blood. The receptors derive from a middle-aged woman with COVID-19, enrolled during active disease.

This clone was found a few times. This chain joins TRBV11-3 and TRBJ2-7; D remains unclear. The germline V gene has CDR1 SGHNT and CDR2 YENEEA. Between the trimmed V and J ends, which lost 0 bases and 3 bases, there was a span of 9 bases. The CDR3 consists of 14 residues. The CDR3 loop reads CASSLDLASYEQYF. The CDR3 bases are TGTGCCAGCAGCTTAGATCTGGCTAGCTACGAGCAGTACTTC.

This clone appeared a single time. CDR3: CASSTGSTEAFF. In DNA, the CDR3 is TGTGCCAGCTCAACAGGGTCCACTGAAGCTTTCTTT. The chain employs TRBV18 and TRBJ1-1, with D possibly matching TRBD1 (6 bases). The CDR3 contains 12 residues. Germline loops: CDR1 KGHSH, CDR2 LQKENI. V lost 5 bases and J 4 bases, leaving 8 bases between the germline ends.

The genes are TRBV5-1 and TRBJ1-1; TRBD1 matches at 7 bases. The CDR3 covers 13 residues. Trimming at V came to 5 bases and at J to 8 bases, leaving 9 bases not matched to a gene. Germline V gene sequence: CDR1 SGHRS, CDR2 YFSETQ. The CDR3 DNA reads TGCGCCAGCAGGGAGGGGACAGAGATAGAAGCTTTCTTT. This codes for CASREGTEIEAFF.

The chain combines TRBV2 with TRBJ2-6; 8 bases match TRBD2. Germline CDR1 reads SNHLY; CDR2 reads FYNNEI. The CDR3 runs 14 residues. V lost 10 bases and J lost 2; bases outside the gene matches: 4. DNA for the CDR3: TGTGCCACCGGGGGGGCAGCTGGGGCCAACGTCCTGACTTTC. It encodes CATGGAAGANVLTF. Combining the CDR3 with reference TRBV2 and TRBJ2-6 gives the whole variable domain EPEVTQTPSHQVTQMGQEVILRCVPISNHLYFYWYRQILGQKVEFLVSFYNNEISEKSEIFDDQFSVERPDGSNFTLKIRSTKLEDSAMYFCATGGAAGANVLTFGAGSRLTVL.

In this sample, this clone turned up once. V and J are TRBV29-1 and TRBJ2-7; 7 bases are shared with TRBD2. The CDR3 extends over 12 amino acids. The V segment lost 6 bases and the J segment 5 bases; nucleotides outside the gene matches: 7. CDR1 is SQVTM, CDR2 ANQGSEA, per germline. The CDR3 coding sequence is TGCAGCGTCGTAAAAGCGGGGAACGAGCAGTACTTC. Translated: CSVVKAGNEQYF.

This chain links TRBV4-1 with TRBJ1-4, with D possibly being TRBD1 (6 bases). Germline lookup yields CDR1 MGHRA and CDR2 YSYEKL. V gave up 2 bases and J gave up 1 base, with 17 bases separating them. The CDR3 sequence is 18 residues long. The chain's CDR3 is CASSQQRGGLRTNEKLFF. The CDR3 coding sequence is TGCGCCAGCAGCCAACAGAGGGGGGGTCTCAGAACTAATGAAAAACTGTTTTTT.

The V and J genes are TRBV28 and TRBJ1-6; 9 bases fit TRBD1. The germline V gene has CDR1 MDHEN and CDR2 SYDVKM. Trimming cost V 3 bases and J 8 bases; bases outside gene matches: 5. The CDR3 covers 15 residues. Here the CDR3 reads CASSFRDREHSPLHF. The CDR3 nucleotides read TGTGCCAGCAGTTTTCGGGACAGGGAGCATTCACCCCTCCACTTT.

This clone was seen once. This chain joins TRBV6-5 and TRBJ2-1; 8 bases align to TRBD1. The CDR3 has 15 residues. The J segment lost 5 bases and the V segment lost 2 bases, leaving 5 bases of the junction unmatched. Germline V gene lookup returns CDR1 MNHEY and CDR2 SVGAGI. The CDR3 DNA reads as TGTGCCAGCAGTTACCAGGGGGCGATGGACAATGAGCAGTTCTTC. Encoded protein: CASSYQGAMDNEQFF.

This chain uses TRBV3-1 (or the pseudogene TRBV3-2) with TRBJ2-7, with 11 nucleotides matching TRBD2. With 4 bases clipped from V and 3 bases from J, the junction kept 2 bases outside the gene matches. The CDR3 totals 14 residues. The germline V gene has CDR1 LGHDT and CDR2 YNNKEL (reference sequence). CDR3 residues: CASSLTSGIYEQYF. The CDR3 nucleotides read TGTGCCAGCAGCCTGACTAGCGGGATCTACGAGCAGTACTTC.

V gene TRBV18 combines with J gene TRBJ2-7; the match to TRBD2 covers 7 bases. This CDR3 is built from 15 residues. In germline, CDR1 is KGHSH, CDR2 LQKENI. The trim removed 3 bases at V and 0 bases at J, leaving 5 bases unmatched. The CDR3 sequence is CASSPWEGSSYEQYF. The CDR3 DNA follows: TGTGCCAGCTCACCTTGGGAGGGGAGCTCCTACGAGCAGTACTTC.

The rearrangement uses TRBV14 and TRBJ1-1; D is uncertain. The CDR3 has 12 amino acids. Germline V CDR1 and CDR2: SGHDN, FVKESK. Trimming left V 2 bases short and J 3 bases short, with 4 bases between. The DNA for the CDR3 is TGTGCCAGCAGCCAACAATACACTGAAGCTTTCTTT. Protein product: CASSQQYTEAFF.

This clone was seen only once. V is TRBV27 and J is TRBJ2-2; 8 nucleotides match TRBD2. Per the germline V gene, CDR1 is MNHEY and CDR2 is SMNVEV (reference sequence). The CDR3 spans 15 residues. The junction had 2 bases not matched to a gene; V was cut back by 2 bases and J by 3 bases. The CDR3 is CASSLIAGYTGELFF. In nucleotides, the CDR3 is TGTGCCAGCAGTTTAATAGCGGGGTACACCGGGGAGCTGTTTTTT.

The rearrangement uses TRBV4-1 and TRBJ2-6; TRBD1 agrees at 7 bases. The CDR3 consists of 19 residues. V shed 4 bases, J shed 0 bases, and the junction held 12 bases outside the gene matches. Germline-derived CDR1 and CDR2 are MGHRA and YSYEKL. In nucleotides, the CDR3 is TGCGCCAGCAGCCGCGCCGGGACAGCAACTCCCTCTGGGGCCAACGTCCTGACTTTC. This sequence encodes CASSRAGTATPSGANVLTF.

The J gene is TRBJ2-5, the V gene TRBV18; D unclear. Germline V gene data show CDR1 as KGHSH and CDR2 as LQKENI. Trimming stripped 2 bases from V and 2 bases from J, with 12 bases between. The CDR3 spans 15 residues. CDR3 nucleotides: TGTGCCAGCTCACCAAACGGAATCAGGCAAGAGACCCAGTACTTC. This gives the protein CASSPNGIRQETQYF.